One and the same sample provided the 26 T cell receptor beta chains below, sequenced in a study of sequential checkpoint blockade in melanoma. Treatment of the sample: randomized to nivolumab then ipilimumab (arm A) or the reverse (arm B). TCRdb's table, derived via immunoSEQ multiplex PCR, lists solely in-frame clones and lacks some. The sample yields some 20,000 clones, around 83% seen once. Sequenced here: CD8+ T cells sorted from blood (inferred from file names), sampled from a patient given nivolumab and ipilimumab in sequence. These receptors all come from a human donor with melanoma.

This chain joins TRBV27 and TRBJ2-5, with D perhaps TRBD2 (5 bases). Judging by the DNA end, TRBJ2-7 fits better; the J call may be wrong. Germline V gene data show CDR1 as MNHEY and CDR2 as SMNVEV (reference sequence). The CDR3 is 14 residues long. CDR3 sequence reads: CASSWASSSYEQYF. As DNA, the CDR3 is TGTGCCAGCAGTTGGGCTAGCAGCTCCTACGAGCAGTACTTC.

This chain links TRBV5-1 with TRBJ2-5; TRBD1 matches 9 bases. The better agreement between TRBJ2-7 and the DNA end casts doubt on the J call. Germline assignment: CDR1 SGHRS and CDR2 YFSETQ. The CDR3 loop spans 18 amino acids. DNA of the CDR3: TGCGCCAGCAGCTTGGTCCACAAACCGGGACAGGGCATCTACGAGCAGTACTTC. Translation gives CASSLVHKPGQGIYEQYF.

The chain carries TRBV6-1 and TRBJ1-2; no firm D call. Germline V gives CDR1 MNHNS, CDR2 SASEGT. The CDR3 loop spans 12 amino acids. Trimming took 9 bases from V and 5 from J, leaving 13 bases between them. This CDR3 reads CASGGFGYGYTF. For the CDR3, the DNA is TGTGCCAGTGGCGGTTTCGGATATGGCTACACCTTC.

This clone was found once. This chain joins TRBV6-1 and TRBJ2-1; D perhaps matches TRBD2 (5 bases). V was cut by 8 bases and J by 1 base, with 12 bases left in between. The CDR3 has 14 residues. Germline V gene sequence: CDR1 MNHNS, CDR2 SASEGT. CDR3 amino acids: CASRLGVSYNEQFF. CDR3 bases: TGTGCCAGCCGTCTGGGAGTTTCCTACAATGAGCAGTTCTTC.

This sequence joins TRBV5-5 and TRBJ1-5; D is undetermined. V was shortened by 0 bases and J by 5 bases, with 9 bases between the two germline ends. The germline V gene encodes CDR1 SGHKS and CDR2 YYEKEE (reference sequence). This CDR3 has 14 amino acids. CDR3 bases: TGTGCCAGCAGCTTGGCCGGGAAGCATCAGCCCCAGCATTTT. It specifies CASSLAGKHQPQHF.

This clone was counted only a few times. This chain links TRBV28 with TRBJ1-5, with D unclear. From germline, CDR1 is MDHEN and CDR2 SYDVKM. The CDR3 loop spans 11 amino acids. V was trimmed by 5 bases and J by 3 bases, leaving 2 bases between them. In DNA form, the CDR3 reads TGTGCCAGCAGTCTCAATCAGCCCCAGCATTTT. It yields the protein CASSLNQPQHF.

CDR3 in DNA: TGCGCCAGCAGCCAAGATCCGGACAGGGCCGGGGAGCTGTTTTTT. Its protein is CASSQDPDRAGELFF. This chain uses TRBV4-1 with TRBJ2-2; 8 bases match TRBD1. The CDR3 totals 15 residues. Germline CDR1 and CDR2: MGHRA and YSYEKL. V lost 0 bases and J lost 6; bases outside the gene matches: 3.

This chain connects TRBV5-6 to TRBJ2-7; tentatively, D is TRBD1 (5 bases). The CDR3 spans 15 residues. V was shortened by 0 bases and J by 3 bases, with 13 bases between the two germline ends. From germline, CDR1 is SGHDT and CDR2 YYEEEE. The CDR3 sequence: CASSLGTLSNYEQYF. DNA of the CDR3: TGTGCCAGCAGCTTGGGGACATTAAGTAACTACGAGCAGTACTTC.

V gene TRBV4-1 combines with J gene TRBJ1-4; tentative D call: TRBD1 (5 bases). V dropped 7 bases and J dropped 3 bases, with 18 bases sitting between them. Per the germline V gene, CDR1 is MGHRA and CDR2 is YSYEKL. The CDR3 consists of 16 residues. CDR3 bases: TGCGCCAGCACCGGACACGGGCGGGGATCTAATGAAAAACTGTTTTTT. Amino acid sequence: CASTGHGRGSNEKLFF.

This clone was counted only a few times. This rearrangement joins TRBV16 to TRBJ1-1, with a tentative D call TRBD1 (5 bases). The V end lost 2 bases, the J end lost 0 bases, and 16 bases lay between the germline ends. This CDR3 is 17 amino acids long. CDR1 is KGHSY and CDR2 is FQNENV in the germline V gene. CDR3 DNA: TGTGCCAGCAGCCAAGATAGCAGGGAGGGTCTGAACACTGAAGCTTTCTTT. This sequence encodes CASSQDSREGLNTEAFF.

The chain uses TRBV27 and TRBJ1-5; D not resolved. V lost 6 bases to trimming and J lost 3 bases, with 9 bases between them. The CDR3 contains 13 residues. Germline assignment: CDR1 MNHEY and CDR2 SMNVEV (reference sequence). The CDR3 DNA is TGTGCCAGCAGCAGCAGGCCCAATCAGCCCCAGCATTTT. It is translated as CASSSRPNQPQHF.

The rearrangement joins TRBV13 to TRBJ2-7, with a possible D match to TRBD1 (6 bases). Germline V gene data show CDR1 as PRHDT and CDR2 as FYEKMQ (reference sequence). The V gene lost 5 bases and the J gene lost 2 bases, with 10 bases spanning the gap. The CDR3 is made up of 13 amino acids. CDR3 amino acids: CASSNPGAYEQYF. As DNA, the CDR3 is TGTGCCAGCAGCAATCCAGGGGCCTACGAGCAGTACTTC.

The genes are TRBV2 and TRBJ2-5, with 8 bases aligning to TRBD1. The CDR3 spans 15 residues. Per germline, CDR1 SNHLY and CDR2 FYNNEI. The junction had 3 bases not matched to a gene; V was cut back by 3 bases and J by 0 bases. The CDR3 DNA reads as TGTGCCAGCAGTGATGGGACAGGTTACCAAGAGACCCAGTACTTC. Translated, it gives CASSDGTGYQETQYF. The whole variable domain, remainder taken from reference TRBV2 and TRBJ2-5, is EPEVTQTPSHQVTQMGQEVILRCVPISNHLYFYWYRQILGQKVEFLVSFYNNEISEKSEIFDDQFSVERPDGSNFTLKIRSTKLEDSAMYFCASSDGTGYQETQYFGPGTRLLVL.

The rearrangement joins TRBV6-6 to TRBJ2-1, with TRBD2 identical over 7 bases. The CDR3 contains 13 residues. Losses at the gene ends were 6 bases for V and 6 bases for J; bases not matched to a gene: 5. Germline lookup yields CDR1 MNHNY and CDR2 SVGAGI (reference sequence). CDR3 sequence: CASRGGGPNEQFF. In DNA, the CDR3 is TGTGCCAGCAGGGGCGGGGGACCCAATGAGCAGTTCTTC.

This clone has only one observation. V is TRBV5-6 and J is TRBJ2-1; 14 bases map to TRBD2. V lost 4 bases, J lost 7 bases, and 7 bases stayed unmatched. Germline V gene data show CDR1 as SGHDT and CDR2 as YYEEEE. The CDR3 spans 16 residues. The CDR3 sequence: CASSGGTSGSINEQFF. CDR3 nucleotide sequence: TGTGCCAGCAGCGGCGGGACTAGCGGGAGCATTAATGAGCAGTTCTTC.

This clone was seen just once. The CDR3 protein is CSVDLRGDYNEQFF. CDR3 sequence (DNA): TGCAGCGTTGATCTCAGGGGTGACTACAATGAGCAGTTCTTC. This chain connects TRBV29-1 to TRBJ2-1; weak D call: TRBD1 (6 bases). The CDR3 is 14 amino acids. Looked up from germline, CDR1 is SQVTM and CDR2 is ANQGSEA. Trimming removed 3 bases from V and 3 bases from J, with 12 bases in between.

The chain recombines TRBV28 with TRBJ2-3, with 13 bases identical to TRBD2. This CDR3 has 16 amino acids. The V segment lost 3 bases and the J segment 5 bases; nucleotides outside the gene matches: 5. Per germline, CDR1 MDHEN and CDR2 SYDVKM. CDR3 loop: CASSFPLAGGQDTQYF. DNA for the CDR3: TGTGCCAGCAGTTTCCCACTAGCGGGGGGGCAAGATACGCAGTATTTT.

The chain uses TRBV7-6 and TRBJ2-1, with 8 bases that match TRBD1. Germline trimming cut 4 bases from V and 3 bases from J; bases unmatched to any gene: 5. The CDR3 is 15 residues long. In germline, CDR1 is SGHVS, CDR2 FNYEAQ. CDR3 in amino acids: CASSSGDRSYNEQFF. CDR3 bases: TGTGCCAGCAGCTCCGGGGACAGGAGCTACAATGAGCAGTTCTTC.

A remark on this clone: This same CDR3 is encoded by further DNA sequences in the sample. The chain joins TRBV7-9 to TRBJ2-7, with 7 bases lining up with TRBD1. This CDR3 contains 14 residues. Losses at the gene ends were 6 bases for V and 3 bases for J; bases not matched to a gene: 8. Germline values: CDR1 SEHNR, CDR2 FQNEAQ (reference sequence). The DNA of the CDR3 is TGTGCCAGCAGTAGAAGGGACAGAGACTACGAGCAGTACTTC. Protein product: CASSRRDRDYEQYF.

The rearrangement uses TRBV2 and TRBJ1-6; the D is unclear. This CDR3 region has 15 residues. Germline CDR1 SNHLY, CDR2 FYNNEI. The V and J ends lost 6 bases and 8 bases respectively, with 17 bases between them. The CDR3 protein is CASRERGLVDSPLHF. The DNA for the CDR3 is TGTGCCAGCAGGGAACGAGGGCTTGTGGATTCACCCCTCCACTTT.

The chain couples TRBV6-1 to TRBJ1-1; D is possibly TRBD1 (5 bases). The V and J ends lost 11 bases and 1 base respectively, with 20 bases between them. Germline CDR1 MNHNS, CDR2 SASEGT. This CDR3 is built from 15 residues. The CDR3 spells CAGGLPGWGNTEAFF. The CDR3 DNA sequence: TGTGCCGGGGGGTTACCAGGGTGGGGGAACACTGAAGCTTTCTTT.

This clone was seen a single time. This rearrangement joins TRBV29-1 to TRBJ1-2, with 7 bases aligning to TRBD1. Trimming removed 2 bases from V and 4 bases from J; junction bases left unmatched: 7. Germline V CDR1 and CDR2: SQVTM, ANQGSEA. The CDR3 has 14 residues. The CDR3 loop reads CSVEQGVDVYGYTF. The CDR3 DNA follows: TGCAGCGTTGAACAGGGGGTGGATGTCTATGGCTACACCTTC. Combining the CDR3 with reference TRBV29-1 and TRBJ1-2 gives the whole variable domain SAVISQKPSRDICQRGTSLTIQCQVDSQVTMMFWYRQQPGQSLTLIATANQGSEATYESGFVIDKFPISRPNLTFSTLTVSNMSPEDSSIYLCSVEQGVDVYGYTFGSGTRLTVV.

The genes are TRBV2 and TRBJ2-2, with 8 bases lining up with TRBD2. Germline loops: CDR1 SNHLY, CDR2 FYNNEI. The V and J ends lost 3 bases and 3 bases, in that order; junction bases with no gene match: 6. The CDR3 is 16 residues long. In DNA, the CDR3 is TGTGCCAGCAGTGAGCACGGGGGGGCATACACCGGGGAGCTGTTTTTT. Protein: CASSEHGGAYTGELFF. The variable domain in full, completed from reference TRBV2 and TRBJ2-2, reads EPEVTQTPSHQVTQMGQEVILRCVPISNHLYFYWYRQILGQKVEFLVSFYNNEISEKSEIFDDQFSVERPDGSNFTLKIRSTKLEDSAMYFCASSEHGGAYTGELFFGEGSRLTVL.

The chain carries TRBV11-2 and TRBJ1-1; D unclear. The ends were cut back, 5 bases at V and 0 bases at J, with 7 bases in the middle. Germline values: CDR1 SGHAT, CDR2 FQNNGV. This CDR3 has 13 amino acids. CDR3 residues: CASSPEVNTEAFF. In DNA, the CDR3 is TGTGCCAGCAGCCCCGAGGTGAACACTGAAGCTTTCTTT.

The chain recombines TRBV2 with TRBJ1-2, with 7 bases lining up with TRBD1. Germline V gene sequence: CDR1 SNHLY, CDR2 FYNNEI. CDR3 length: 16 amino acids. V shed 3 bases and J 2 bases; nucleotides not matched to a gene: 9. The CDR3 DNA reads TGTGCCAGCAGTGAGCCAAGACAGGGAGGAAACTATGGCTACACCTTC. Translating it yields CASSEPRQGGNYGYTF.

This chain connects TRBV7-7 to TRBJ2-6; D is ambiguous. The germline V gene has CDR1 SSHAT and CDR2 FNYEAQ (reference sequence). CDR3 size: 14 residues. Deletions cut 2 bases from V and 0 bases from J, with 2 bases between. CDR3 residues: CASSLYSGANVLTF. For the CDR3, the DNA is TGTGCCAGCAGCTTATACTCTGGGGCCAACGTCCTGACTTTC.